This entry lists 32 T cell receptor beta chains sequenced from one sample in a study of T cell responses to AZD1222 COVID-19 vaccine. The assay was immunoSEQ multiplex PCR, and TCRdb's table has in-frame clones only and misses some. The data show fewer than 120,000 clones, about 90% seen once. Specimen: peripheral blood, collected on day 0 of AZD1222 vaccination. These receptors all come from an adult in good health.

The sample holds a few counts of this clone. V usage is TRBV6-5 and J usage is TRBJ1-1; D not resolved. Trimming cost V 0 bases and J 1 base, with 12 bases left between them. Looked up from germline, CDR1 is MNHEY and CDR2 is SVGAGI. The CDR3 runs to 16 residues. CDR3 nucleotides: TGTGCCAGCAGTTACTCCCTAAGCCCGGGGAACACTGAAGCTTTCTTT. Translation gives CASSYSLSPGNTEAFF.

The V gene is TRBV19, the J gene TRBJ2-7, with D perhaps matching TRBD1 (6 bases). With 3 bases removed from V and 3 bases from J, the gap between germline ends came to 12 bases. Germline assignment: CDR1 LNHDA and CDR2 SQIVND (reference sequence). This CDR3 is built from 14 residues. The chain's CDR3 is CASSIRGSGYEQYF. CDR3 DNA sequence: TGTGCCAGTAGTATCAGGGGTTCCGGCTACGAGCAGTACTTC. Full variable domain (remainder filled in from reference TRBV19 and TRBJ2-7): DGGITQSPKYLFRKEGQNVTLSCEQNLNHDAMYWYRQDPGQGLRLIYYSQIVNDFQKGDIAEGYSVSREKKESFPLTVTSAQKNPTAFYLCASSIRGSGYEQYFGPGTRLTVT.

The V call is TRBV4-2, the J call TRBJ1-4; weak D call: TRBD1 (5 bases). This CDR3 is built from 14 residues. Trimming stripped 6 bases from V and 8 bases from J, with 16 bases between. Germline V gene lookup returns CDR1 LGHNA and CDR2 YNFKEQ. CDR3 region: CASRQYSRTEKLFF. The CDR3 nucleotides read TGTGCCAGCAGGCAGTATTCTCGGACAGAAAAACTGTTTTTT.

The chain couples TRBV19 to TRBJ1-5; the match to TRBD1 covers 10 bases. The CDR3 loop spans 14 amino acids. Trimming took 7 bases from V and 5 from J; bases not matched to a gene: 5. Germline-derived CDR1 and CDR2 are LNHDA and SQIVND (reference sequence). For the CDR3, the DNA is TGTGCCAGTAATAGGGGGACAGGGGATCAGCCCCAGCATTTT. Residues: CASNRGTGDQPQHF.

This clone has only one observation. This chain uses TRBV24-1 with TRBJ2-7; D not resolved. V was clipped by 4 bases and J by 6 bases, with 18 bases between them. CDR1 KGHDR and CDR2 SFDVKD come from the germline V gene. CDR3 length: 15 residues. DNA of the CDR3: TGTGCCACCAGTGACCCTCAAAGTCGGGTCGTCGAGCAGTACTTC. Protein product: CATSDPQSRVVEQYF.

CDR3 protein: CASSFPGDEQYF. The DNA for the CDR3 is TGTGCCAGCAGCTTTCCAGGGGACGAGCAGTACTTC. This sequence joins TRBV5-5 and TRBJ2-7; maybe TRBD1 (6 bases). CDR3 length equals 12 residues. Trimming cost V 2 bases and J 5 bases, with 8 bases left between them. The V gene's germline CDR1 is SGHKS and CDR2 YYEKEE (reference sequence).

The chain is built from TRBV29-1 and TRBJ1-1; 10 nucleotides align to TRBD1. Germline V gene data show CDR1 as SQVTM and CDR2 as ANQGSEA. The CDR3 length is 12 residues. The J segment lost 5 bases and the V segment lost 7 bases, leaving 4 bases of the junction unmatched. The CDR3 DNA is TGCAGCGGGGACAGGGGTGGAACTGAAGCTTTCTTT. Amino acids: CSGDRGGTEAFF.

The chain joins TRBV5-1 to TRBJ1-2; D gene uncertain. V dropped 0 bases and J dropped 4 bases, with 13 bases sitting between them. The CDR3 has 15 amino acids. Germline lookup yields CDR1 SGHRS and CDR2 YFSETQ. This CDR3 is CASSLALGSGYGYTF. As DNA, the CDR3 is TGCGCCAGCAGCTTGGCTTTGGGGAGCGGCTATGGCTACACCTTC.

This rearrangement joins TRBV2 to TRBJ1-1, with D tentatively TRBD1 (6 bases). V was pared by 2 bases and J by 6 bases, with 13 bases between. CDR1 is SNHLY and CDR2 is FYNNEI in the germline V gene. The CDR3 contains 14 residues. Written as DNA, the CDR3 is TGTGCCAGCAGTGAAACACAGGGAAACGCTGAAGCTTTCTTT. Encoded protein: CASSETQGNAEAFF. The full variable domain, in which reference TRBV2 and TRBJ1-1 provide the parts outside the CDR3, is EPEVTQTPSHQVTQMGQEVILRCVPISNHLYFYWYRQILGQKVEFLVSFYNNEISEKSEIFDDQFSVERPDGSNFTLKIRSTKLEDSAMYFCASSETQGNAEAFFGQGTRLTVV.

The V gene is TRBV6-5, the J gene TRBJ1-1; the D is unclear. The germline V and J ends were trimmed by 5 bases and 1 base, with 5 bases remaining between them. Germline CDR1 reads MNHEY; CDR2 reads SVGAGI. The CDR3 totals 12 residues. CDR3 nucleotide sequence: TGTGCCAGCAGTAGCAGGAACACTGAAGCTTTCTTT. The encoded protein is CASSSRNTEAFF.

The CDR3 nucleotides are TGCAGTGCTAGAGATGACCTTCCCCTCCACTTT. Translation: CSARDDLPLHF. The V gene is TRBV20-1, the J gene TRBJ1-6; D is unresolved. Germline CDR1 and CDR2: DFQATT and SNEGSKA (reference sequence). The CDR3 extends over 11 amino acids. Trimming stripped 0 bases from V and 13 bases from J, with 7 bases between.

The chain links TRBV11-2 to TRBJ1-6; 7 bases are shared with TRBD1. This CDR3 has 17 residues. The V and J ends lost 5 bases and 2 bases, in that order; junction bases with no gene match: 9. The germline gives CDR1 SGHAT, CDR2 FQNNGV. CDR3: CASSQGQGDPYNSPLHF. Written as DNA, the CDR3 is TGTGCCAGCAGCCAGGGGCAGGGGGACCCCTATAATTCACCCCTCCACTTT.

V gene TRBV19 combines with J gene TRBJ1-1; D unresolved. The CDR3 has 14 amino acids. V gave up 3 bases and J gave up 3 bases, with 11 bases separating them. The germline CDR1 and CDR2 sequences are LNHDA and SQIVND (reference sequence). CDR3 residues: CASSIGGFHTEAFF. In nucleotides, the CDR3 is TGTGCCAGTAGTATTGGAGGGTTTCACACTGAAGCTTTCTTT.

The gene calls are TRBV5-1 and TRBJ1-1; maybe TRBD1 (5 bases). The germline gives CDR1 SGHRS, CDR2 YFSETQ. There are 15 residues in the CDR3. Trimming removed 2 bases at V and 1 base at J, with 12 bases between. The CDR3 here is CASSFTRDWNTEAFF. CDR3 nucleotides: TGCGCCAGCAGCTTTACCCGGGACTGGAACACTGAAGCTTTCTTT.

This clone was counted once. The chain couples TRBV24-1 to TRBJ1-5, with D perhaps TRBD1 (6 bases). V was clipped by 3 bases and J by 5 bases, with 13 bases between them. The CDR3 contains 15 residues. Germline lookup yields CDR1 KGHDR and CDR2 SFDVKD. The CDR3 DNA reads TGTGCCACCAGTGATCCCCGGGACACCTATCAGCCCCAGCATTTT. Translating it yields CATSDPRDTYQPQHF.

The chain carries TRBV5-1 and TRBJ2-5; D unclear. The CDR3 consists of 13 residues. Germline CDR1 reads SGHRS; CDR2 reads YFSETQ. Trimming left V 1 base short and J 1 base short, with 5 bases between. The CDR3, as DNA: TGCGCCAGCAGCTTGAGGATCCAAGAGACCCAGTACTTC. Amino acid sequence: CASSLRIQETQYF.

The gene calls are TRBV29-1 and TRBJ2-7; D is undetermined. The V gene lost 6 bases and the J gene lost 9 bases, with 24 bases spanning the gap. CDR1 and CDR2 (germline): SQVTM, ANQGSEA. There are 14 residues in the CDR3. CDR3 bases: TGCAGCGTAGAATCGCCGGGCCTCCTCGAAGGGCAGTACTTC. It specifies CSVESPGLLEGQYF.

The genes are TRBV6-5 and TRBJ2-7; TRBD1 agrees at 7 bases. Germline V gene lookup returns CDR1 MNHEY and CDR2 SVGAGI. The CDR3 loop spans 14 amino acids. Germline trimming cut 7 bases from V and 6 bases from J; bases unmatched to any gene: 12. CDR3 sequence: CASTRTGQPGEQYF. The CDR3 DNA reads as TGTGCCAGCACCCGAACGGGACAGCCAGGCGAGCAGTACTTC.

The V call is TRBV7-9, the J call TRBJ2-1, with 8 positions matching TRBD1. The CDR3 is made up of 15 amino acids. CDR1 SEHNR and CDR2 FQNEAQ come from the germline V gene (reference sequence). With 5 bases clipped from V and 4 bases from J, the junction kept 7 bases outside the gene matches. The CDR3, as DNA: TGTGCCAGCAGCCACCGGGACAGGCCATACAATGAGCAGTTCTTC. Protein product: CASSHRDRPYNEQFF.

V gene TRBV7-2 combines with J gene TRBJ2-5, with a possible D match to TRBD1 (6 bases). Deletions cut 3 bases from V and 8 bases from J, with 16 bases between. This CDR3 has 14 residues. Looked up from germline, CDR1 is SGHTA and CDR2 is FQGNSA. CDR3 sequence reads: CASSLYRVKVTQYF. The DNA for the CDR3 is TGTGCCAGCAGCTTGTACAGGGTTAAGGTTACCCAGTACTTC.

The chain links TRBV19 to TRBJ1-1; perhaps TRBD1 as D (6 bases). This CDR3 comprises 18 residues. Germline V lookup: CDR1 LNHDA, CDR2 SQIVND (reference sequence). Trimming took off 0 bases at V and 1 base at J, with 18 bases between the two ends. In nucleotides, the CDR3 is TGTGCCAGTAGTATAGAGAAGAGTAGCGGGACAAAGAACACTGAAGCTTTCTTT. The encoded protein is CASSIEKSSGTKNTEAFF.

The chain recombines TRBV19 with TRBJ1-6; 9 bases are a match to TRBD1. V was pared by 6 bases and J by 9 bases, with 6 bases of the junction left unmatched. Germline-derived CDR1 and CDR2 are LNHDA and SQIVND (reference sequence). This CDR3 is built from 14 residues. CDR3 sequence reads: CASSTPGQGSPLHF. The CDR3 nucleotides are TGTGCCAGTAGCACTCCGGGACAGGGTTCACCCCTCCACTTT.

The CDR3 DNA reads TGTGCCAGCAGTTCCTCAATTGGAAACTATGGCTACACCTTC. The encoded protein is CASSSSIGNYGYTF. V is TRBV28 and J is TRBJ1-2; D not resolved. Per the germline V gene, CDR1 is MDHEN and CDR2 is SYDVKM. The V and J ends lost 4 bases and 2 bases respectively, with 11 bases between them. There are 14 residues in the CDR3.

The chain links TRBV6-4 to TRBJ1-2, with TRBD1 matching 7 bases. The ends lost 5 bases at V and 8 bases at J; junction bases unmatched: 11. The CDR3 runs 14 residues. Germline values: CDR1 MRHNA, CDR2 SNTAGT. The CDR3 DNA follows: TGTGCCAGCAGTAAAACCGGGACAGCTAGGGGCTACACCTTC. It yields the protein CASSKTGTARGYTF.

The chain uses TRBV6-5 and TRBJ1-4; D is possibly TRBD1 (5 bases). CDR1 and CDR2 (germline): MNHEY, SVGAGI. V lost 6 bases and J lost 2, with 13 bases in between. This CDR3 has 15 amino acids. The CDR3 sequence is CASRNIGGTNEKLFF. CDR3 in DNA: TGTGCCAGCAGGAACATCGGGGGGACTAATGAAAAACTGTTTTTT.

The chain joins TRBV19 to TRBJ1-2; D not certain. This CDR3 spans 16 amino acids. CDR1 and CDR2 from the germline V gene are LNHDA and SQIVND (reference sequence). Trimming removed 3 bases from V and 4 bases from J, with 18 bases in between. The chain's CDR3 is CASSILKGLDFYGYTF. Here the CDR3 DNA reads TGTGCCAGTAGTATTCTTAAGGGCCTAGATTTCTATGGCTACACCTTC.

A remark on this clone: The junction shows a germline mismatch at one end, possibly a read error. The chain couples TRBV19 to TRBJ1-1; no reliable D call. The germline CDR1 and CDR2 sequences are LNHDA and SQIVND (reference sequence). There are 13 residues in the CDR3. The CDR3: CATSVGLGTEAFF. The CDR3 nucleotides read TGTGCCACTAGTGTGGGTTTGGGCACTGAAGCTTTCTTT.

The chain employs TRBV19 and TRBJ1-5; the D gene is possibly TRBD1 (6 bases). The CDR3 is 15 amino acids. Germline V gives CDR1 LNHDA, CDR2 SQIVND (reference sequence). V gave up 2 bases and J gave up 3 bases, with 11 bases separating them. For the CDR3, the DNA is TGTGCCAGTAGTATAAAGGACAGAAACAATCAGCCCCAGCATTTT. Protein: CASSIKDRNNQPQHF.

The chain joins TRBV11-2 to TRBJ1-3, with no clear D. The V gene lost 5 bases and the J gene lost 4 bases, with 6 bases spanning the gap. Germline V gene sequence: CDR1 SGHAT, CDR2 FQNNGV. CDR3 length: 12 residues. As DNA, the CDR3 is TGTGCCAGCAGCGGTCGCGGAAACACCATATATTTT. This gives the protein CASSGRGNTIYF.

The chain recombines TRBV7-8 with TRBJ1-1; tentatively, D is TRBD1 (6 bases). This CDR3 comprises 14 residues. Trimming removed 5 bases from V and 8 bases from J, with 18 bases in between. CDR1 is SGHVS, CDR2 FQNEAQ, per germline. The CDR3 spells CASSPLGGSVEAFF. The CDR3 DNA sequence: TGTGCCAGCAGCCCCTTAGGGGGTTCTGTAGAAGCTTTCTTT.

CDR3 DNA: TGCGCCAGCAGCCAAGAGGCAGGGAATAGCAATCAGCCCCAGCATTTT. This sequence encodes CASSQEAGNSNQPQHF. The chain joins TRBV4-1 to TRBJ1-5; the D gene is possibly TRBD1 (5 bases). Germline V gene data show CDR1 as MGHRA and CDR2 as YSYEKL. V gave up 0 bases and J gave up 0 bases, with 9 bases separating them. The CDR3 is made up of 16 amino acids.

This clone was counted once. The V and J genes are TRBV29-1 and TRBJ2-2; D is tentatively TRBD1 or TRBD2 (6 bases each). Trimming removed 8 bases from V and 1 base from J, with 14 bases in between. CDR1 is SQVTM and CDR2 is ANQGSEA in the germline V gene. This CDR3 is built from 14 residues. As DNA, the CDR3 is TGCAGCATAAGAGGGGGGAAGAACACCGGGGAGCTGTTTTTT. It codes for CSIRGGKNTGELFF.